This TCR beta chain was recorded in a study of shared clonotypes between healthy human individuals. Assay execution proceeded at the deep level. Each replicate PCR on the sorted subsets used around 200 ng DNA (around 30,000 T cell genomes). The repertoire was sequenced with immunoSEQ multiplex PCR; TCRdb's copy has only in-frame clones and lacks some. The table includes 2.5 million or so clones, around 90% detected once. This CDR3 is 18 amino acids long. V was pared by 5 bases and J by 2 bases, with 10 bases of the junction left unmatched. Germline loops: CDR1 SGHAT, CDR2 FQNNGV. The source material was naive CD4+ T cells sorted from blood. Subset described: CD45RA+ positively selected. The chain couples TRBV11-2 to TRBJ1-3; TRBD1 matches at 12 bases. The clonotype originates from a man between 18 and 35 years old in good health. The CDR3 spells CASSPPGTGGYAGNTIYF. The DNA for the CDR3 is TGTGCCAGCAGCCCACCCGGGACAGGGGGCTACGCTGGAAACACCATATATTTT.